This TCR beta chain is from a study of T cell responses to AZD1222 COVID-19 vaccine. Study results and caveats: Just a handful of people given AZD1222 tested seropositive at baseline. The study found vaccine-associated CD4 TCRs spanning spike, dominant at 160-218 and 743-854. Clonal diversity may have been underestimated in mostly white British donors.

Germline V gene lookup returns CDR1 SGHAT and CDR2 FQNNGV. Trimming removed 7 bases at V and 1 base at J, with 12 bases between. The CDR3 runs to 14 residues. With respect to this clone: Its antigen is still unknown.

Here immunoSEQ multiplex PCR was the method, and the copy in TCRdb shows in-frame clones only, minus some. The sample gives approximately 150,000 clones, approximately 88% of which show up once; 3% to 4% is in the top ten. This sequence joins TRBV11-2 and TRBJ2-3; D call uncertain. Sequencing used peripheral blood, obtained on day 0 of MenACWY control vaccination. This receptor was obtained from an adult in good health. The CDR3, as DNA: TGTGCCAGCACCCCGGCCTACGGCACAGATACGCAGTATTTT. Translation: CASTPAYGTDTQYF.